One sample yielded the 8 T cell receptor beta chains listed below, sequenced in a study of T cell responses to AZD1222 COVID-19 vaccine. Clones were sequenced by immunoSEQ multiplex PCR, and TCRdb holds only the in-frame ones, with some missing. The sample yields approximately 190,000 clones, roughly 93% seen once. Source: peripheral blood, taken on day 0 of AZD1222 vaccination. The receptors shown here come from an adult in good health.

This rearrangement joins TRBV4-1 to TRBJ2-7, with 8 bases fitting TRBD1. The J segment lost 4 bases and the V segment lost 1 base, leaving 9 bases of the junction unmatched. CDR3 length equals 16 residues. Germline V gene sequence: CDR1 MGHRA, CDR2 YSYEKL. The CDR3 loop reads CASSQGTGGKRYEQYF. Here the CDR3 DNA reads TGCGCCAGCAGCCAAGGAACAGGGGGGAAGCGGTACGAGCAGTACTTC.

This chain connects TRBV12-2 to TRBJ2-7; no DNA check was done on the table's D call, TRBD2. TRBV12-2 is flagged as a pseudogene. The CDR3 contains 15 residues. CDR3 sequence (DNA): TGTGCAAGTCGCTTTACTAGCGGGGGCCCCTACGAGCAGTACTTC. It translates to CASRFTSGGPYEQYF.

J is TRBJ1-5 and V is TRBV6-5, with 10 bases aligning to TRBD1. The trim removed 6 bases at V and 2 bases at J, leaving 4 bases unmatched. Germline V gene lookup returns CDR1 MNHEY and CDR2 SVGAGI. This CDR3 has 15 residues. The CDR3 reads CASSAGTGGNQPQHF. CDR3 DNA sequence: TGTGCCAGCAGCGCAGGGACAGGGGGCAATCAGCCCCAGCATTTT.

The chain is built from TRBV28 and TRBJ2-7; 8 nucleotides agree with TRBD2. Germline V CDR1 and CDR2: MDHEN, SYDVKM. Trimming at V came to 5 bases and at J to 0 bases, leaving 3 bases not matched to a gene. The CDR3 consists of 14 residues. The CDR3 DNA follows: TGTGCCAGCAGTACTAGCGGAAGCTCCTACGAGCAGTACTTC. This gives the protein CASSTSGSSYEQYF.

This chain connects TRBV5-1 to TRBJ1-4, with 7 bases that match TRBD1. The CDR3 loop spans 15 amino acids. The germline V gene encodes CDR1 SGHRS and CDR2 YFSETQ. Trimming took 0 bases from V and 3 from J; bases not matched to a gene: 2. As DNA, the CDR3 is TGCGCCAGCAGCTTGGCCGGACAGGCTAATGAAAAACTGTTTTTT. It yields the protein CASSLAGQANEKLFF.

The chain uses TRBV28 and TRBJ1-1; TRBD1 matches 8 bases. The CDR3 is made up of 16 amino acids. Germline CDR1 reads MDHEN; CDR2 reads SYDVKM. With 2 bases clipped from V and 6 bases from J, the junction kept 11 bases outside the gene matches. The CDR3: CASSLTWTGSRPEAFF. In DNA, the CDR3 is TGTGCCAGCAGTTTAACCTGGACAGGGTCAAGACCTGAAGCTTTCTTT. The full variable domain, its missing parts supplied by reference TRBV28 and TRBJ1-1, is DVKVTQSSRYLVKRTGEKVFLECVQDMDHENMFWYRQDPGLGLRLIYFSYDVKMKEKGDIPEGYSVSREKKERFSLILESASTNQTSMYLCASSLTWTGSRPEAFFGQGTRLTVV.

Here the CDR3 reads CASSSRTSGASTDTQYF. The CDR3 nucleotides are TGCGCCAGCAGCTCCCGGACTAGCGGAGCCAGCACAGATACGCAGTATTTT. The V call is TRBV5-1, the J call TRBJ2-3; TRBD2 matches 10 bases. V lost 3 bases to trimming and J lost 0 bases; unmatched junction nucleotides: 7. Germline values: CDR1 SGHRS, CDR2 YFSETQ. The CDR3 loop spans 17 amino acids.

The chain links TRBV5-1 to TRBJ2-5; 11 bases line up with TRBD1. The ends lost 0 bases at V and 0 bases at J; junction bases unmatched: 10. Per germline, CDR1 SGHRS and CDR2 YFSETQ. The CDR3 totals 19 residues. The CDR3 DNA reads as TGCGCCAGCAGCTTGGACCGGGACAGGGGGTTTGGGTACCAAGAGACCCAGTACTTC. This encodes CASSLDRDRGFGYQETQYF. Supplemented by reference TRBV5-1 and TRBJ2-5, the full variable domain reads KAGVTQTPRYLIKTRGQQVTLSCSPISGHRSVSWYQQTPGQGLQFLFEYFSETQRNKGNFPGRFSGRQFSNSRSEMNVSTLELGDSALYLCASSLDRDRGFGYQETQYFGPGTRLLVL.